Shown below are 25 T cell receptor beta chains from a single sample sequenced in a study of control samples from healthy donors and cancer patients. Here immunoSEQ multiplex PCR was the method, and the copy in TCRdb shows in-frame clones only, minus some. The table lists 100,000 to 150,000 clones, around 86% of them singletons. The sequenced sample consisted of blood. Every receptor here comes from a man aged 40-49 years in good health.

This chain uses TRBV2 with TRBJ1-5; D call uncertain. Germline-derived CDR1 and CDR2 are SNHLY and FYNNEI. The CDR3 runs to 15 residues. Trimming took 4 bases from V and 0 from J, leaving 10 bases between them. CDR3 in DNA: TGTGCCAGCAGTGCTATGGGGTATAGCAATCAGCCCCAGCATTTT. Amino acid sequence: CASSAMGYSNQPQHF.

V is TRBV5-1 and J is TRBJ2-3; the D gene could be TRBD1 or TRBD2 (5 bases each). The CDR3 has 15 amino acids. Trimming stripped 7 bases from V and 2 bases from J, with 17 bases between. CDR1 is SGHRS and CDR2 is YFSETQ in the germline V gene. The CDR3 DNA reads TGCGCCAGCGCCGACCCGGGACCGACCACAGATACGCAGTATTTT. The encoded protein is CASADPGPTTDTQYF.

The rearrangement uses TRBV5-1 and TRBJ2-7, with TRBD2 matching over 12 bases. This CDR3 contains 15 residues. Trimming removed 3 bases from V and 2 bases from J; junction bases left unmatched: 3. The V gene's germline CDR1 is SGHRS and CDR2 YFSETQ. The CDR3 DNA reads TGCGCCAGCAGCTCGACTAGCGGGGGCCCCTACGAGCAGTACTTC. As protein: CASSSTSGGPYEQYF.

CDR3 sequence reads: CASTPAGTVNYGYTF. The CDR3 DNA is TGTGCCAGCACTCCTGCGGGGACAGTTAACTATGGCTACACCTTC. The rearrangement uses TRBV6-5 and TRBJ1-2, with 7 positions matching TRBD1. Losses at the gene ends were 7 bases for V and 1 base for J; bases not matched to a gene: 9. The CDR3 contains 15 residues. The germline V gene encodes CDR1 MNHEY and CDR2 SVGAGI.

The rearrangement links TRBV7-9 to TRBJ2-7; 8 bases agree with TRBD2. Germline assignment: CDR1 SEHNR and CDR2 FQNEAQ (reference sequence). The CDR3 has 15 residues. V was clipped by 3 bases and J by 4 bases; unmatched bases: 8. CDR3 loop: CASSFFEAGEYEQYF. DNA of the CDR3: TGTGCCAGCAGCTTCTTCGAAGCGGGGGAATACGAGCAGTACTTC.

The rearrangement links TRBV12-3 or TRBV12-4 to TRBJ2-7; D gene ambiguous. The CDR3 is 13 residues long. Between the trimmed V and J ends, which lost 0 bases and 3 bases, there was a span of 6 bases. The CDR3 reads CASSLAAHYEQYF. CDR3 DNA sequence: TGTGCCAGCAGTTTAGCGGCGCACTACGAGCAGTACTTC.

This chain uses TRBV11-3 with TRBJ2-2; TRBD2 aligns across 8 bases. V shed 1 base and J 6 bases; nucleotides not matched to a gene: 4. There are 15 residues in the CDR3. Germline loops: CDR1 SGHNT, CDR2 YENEEA. Here the CDR3 DNA reads TGTGCCAGCAGCTTAGCGGGGGGGCCGTCCGGGGAGCTGTTTTTT. Translated: CASSLAGGPSGELFF.

The chain is built from TRBV7-2 and TRBJ2-5; D is possibly TRBD1 or TRBD2 (6 bases each). Trimming stripped 4 bases from V and 4 bases from J, with 22 bases between. Germline V gene sequence: CDR1 SGHTA, CDR2 FQGNSA. The CDR3 spans 17 residues. The CDR3: CASSSLPGFRGGETQYF. The CDR3 nucleotides are TGTGCCAGCAGCTCTTTGCCCGGGTTCAGGGGAGGAGAGACCCAGTACTTC.

This clone came up a few times. The gene calls are TRBV28 and TRBJ1-6, with 7 bases lining up with TRBD1. V lost 7 bases to trimming and J lost 7 bases; unmatched junction nucleotides: 16. From germline, CDR1 is MDHEN and CDR2 SYDVKM. The CDR3 loop spans 17 amino acids. The CDR3 loop reads CASTRGGLGGFNSPLHF. CDR3 DNA sequence: TGTGCCAGCACCAGGGGGGGGCTGGGGGGCTTCAATTCACCCCTCCACTTT.

V gene TRBV6-2 or TRBV6-3 combines with J gene TRBJ2-1; a possible D gene is TRBD2 (5 bases). The CDR3 is 14 residues long. Germline V gene data show CDR1 as MNHEY and CDR2 as SVGEGT. V lost 0 bases and J 4 bases, leaving 7 bases between the germline ends. The CDR3 DNA follows: TGTGCCAGCAGTTACTCCGGGGAGTACAATGAGCAGTTCTTC. This translates into CASSYSGEYNEQFF.

This clone was detected once. This chain connects TRBV19 to TRBJ1-2; 9 nucleotides agree with TRBD1. J lost 7 bases, V lost 3 bases, and 9 bases had no gene match. Germline assignment: CDR1 LNHDA and CDR2 SQIVND (reference sequence). The CDR3 totals 15 residues. The CDR3 bases are TGTGCCAGTAGTATGTGGGGACAGGGAAGGATTGGCTACACCTTC. This sequence encodes CASSMWGQGRIGYTF. The complete variable domain, with remaining parts taken from reference TRBV19 and TRBJ1-2, reads DGGITQSPKYLFRKEGQNVTLSCEQNLNHDAMYWYRQDPGQGLRLIYYSQIVNDFQKGDIAEGYSVSREKKESFPLTVTSAQKNPTAFYLCASSMWGQGRIGYTFGSGTRLTVV.

The chain is built from TRBV7-9 and TRBJ2-5; possibly TRBD1 for D (5 bases). The CDR3 consists of 16 residues. V was cut by 4 bases and J by 2 bases, with 17 bases left in between. Germline values: CDR1 SEHNR, CDR2 FQNEAQ (reference sequence). The CDR3 DNA reads as TGTGCCAGCAGCTCGACAACTGATGGACAACAAGAGACCCAGTACTTC. This sequence encodes CASSSTTDGQQETQYF.

The V and J genes are TRBV5-5 and TRBJ2-1; D gene uncertain. The V end lost 0 bases, the J end lost 5 bases, and 12 bases lay between the germline ends. CDR1 is SGHKS and CDR2 is YYEKEE in the germline V gene (reference sequence). The CDR3 contains 15 residues. The CDR3 sequence: CASSLVVVGDNEQFF. The DNA of the CDR3 is TGTGCCAGCAGCTTGGTTGTCGTAGGAGACAATGAGCAGTTCTTC.

The chain couples TRBV27 to TRBJ2-7, with D maybe TRBD2 (6 bases). The CDR3 spans 15 residues. Germline V gene lookup returns CDR1 MNHEY and CDR2 SMNVEV (reference sequence). V lost 3 bases and J lost 2, with 14 bases in between. CDR3 amino acids: CASSFRGASAYEQYF. The CDR3 nucleotides are TGTGCCAGCAGTTTCCGCGGGGCTTCGGCCTACGAGCAGTACTTC.

The chain is built from TRBV30 and TRBJ1-2, with D perhaps matching TRBD1 (6 bases). The V and J ends lost 1 base and 10 bases respectively, with 19 bases between them. Germline V CDR1 and CDR2: GTSNPN, SVGIG (reference sequence). The CDR3 length is 14 residues. CDR3 residues: CAWSAKDSLKDYTF. The CDR3, as DNA: TGTGCCTGGAGTGCGAAGGACAGCCTTAAGGACTACACCTTC.

The chain has TRBV19 and TRBJ2-6; no firm D call. V was clipped by 9 bases and J by 4 bases, with 16 bases between them. The CDR3 runs to 15 residues. Germline V gene data show CDR1 as LNHDA and CDR2 as SQIVND (reference sequence). The CDR3 loop is CARIHLTGGANVLTF. The CDR3 DNA sequence: TGTGCCAGGATACACCTGACTGGGGGGGCCAACGTCCTGACTTTC.

This clone is a singleton in its sample. This chain uses TRBV27 with TRBJ1-2; perhaps TRBD1 as D (6 bases). CDR1 and CDR2 from the germline V gene are MNHEY and SMNVEV (reference sequence). V was clipped by 1 base and J by 4 bases, with 13 bases between them. This CDR3 region has 15 residues. This CDR3 is CASSLFSTGIYGYTF. CDR3 sequence (DNA): TGTGCCAGCAGTTTATTTAGTACAGGGATCTATGGCTACACCTTC.

The rearrangement uses TRBV6-2 or TRBV6-3 and TRBJ1-3, with D unresolved. Trimming removed 3 bases at V and 10 bases at J, with 10 bases between. The CDR3 runs 12 residues. Germline assignment: CDR1 MNHEY and CDR2 SVGEGT. CDR3 DNA: TGTGCCAGCAGTTATCTCTCGAGGACCATATATTTT. It yields the protein CASSYLSRTIYF.

The rearrangement uses TRBV2 and TRBJ1-2; TRBD1 might be the D (6 bases). The V gene's germline CDR1 is SNHLY and CDR2 FYNNEI. The CDR3 sequence is 14 residues long. V was pared by 4 bases and J by 3 bases, with 12 bases between. CDR3 bases: TGTGCCAGCAGTGCTAACAGGGTTGACTATGGCTACACCTTC. Translation gives CASSANRVDYGYTF. Full variable domain (rest looked up from reference TRBV2 and TRBJ1-2): EPEVTQTPSHQVTQMGQEVILRCVPISNHLYFYWYRQILGQKVEFLVSFYNNEISEKSEIFDDQFSVERPDGSNFTLKIRSTKLEDSAMYFCASSANRVDYGYTFGSGTRLTVV.

The rearrangement uses TRBV18 and TRBJ2-7; 14 nucleotides line up with TRBD2. J was trimmed by 0 bases and V by 1 base; bases with no gene match: 5. Germline V gene lookup returns CDR1 KGHSH and CDR2 LQKENI. This CDR3 spans 18 amino acids. The CDR3 DNA sequence: TGTGCCAGCTCACCACTAGGGACTAGCGGGGGATACTCCTACGAGCAGTACTTC. As protein: CASSPLGTSGGYSYEQYF.

Notes on this clone: Because the CDR3's place on the DNA is in doubt, the DNA is left out and the CDR3 is given as listed by TCRdb. This chain joins TRBV5-8 and TRBJ1-4; the D segment call TRBD1 is taken from the table without a DNA check. Germline CDR1 SGHTS, CDR2 YDEGEE. The CDR3 contains 12 residues when both ends are counted. This chain's CDR3 is CASSWGQGISAF.

V is TRBV9 and J is TRBJ2-3; D ambiguous. The CDR3 extends over 14 amino acids. CDR1 and CDR2 from the germline V gene are SGDLS and YYNGEE. V was cut by 1 base and J by 2 bases, with 8 bases left in between. CDR3 nucleotide sequence: TGTGCCAGCAGCGTATCGGCGGACACAGATACGCAGTATTTT. Residues: CASSVSADTDTQYF.

The chain has TRBV5-4 and TRBJ2-7; D is possibly TRBD2 (6 bases). Trimming stripped 4 bases from V and 2 bases from J, with 16 bases between. Germline CDR1 is SGHNT and CDR2 is YYREEE (reference sequence). This CDR3 has 15 amino acids. The CDR3 protein is CASSGRGMNPYEQYF. The CDR3 region has the DNA TGTGCCAGCAGCGGCCGCGGGATGAATCCCTACGAGCAGTACTTC.

The chain recombines TRBV5-1 with TRBJ2-5; 7 bases match TRBD2. V gave up 0 bases and J gave up 4 bases; unmatched junction bases: 3. Germline lookup yields CDR1 SGHRS and CDR2 YFSETQ. The CDR3 totals 14 residues. The CDR3 coding sequence is TGCGCCAGCAGCTTGGCAACTAGCGCAGAGACCCAGTACTTC. It translates to CASSLATSAETQYF. Using reference TRBV5-1 and TRBJ2-5 for the parts outside the CDR3, the full variable domain is KAGVTQTPRYLIKTRGQQVTLSCSPISGHRSVSWYQQTPGQGLQFLFEYFSETQRNKGNFPGRFSGRQFSNSRSEMNVSTLELGDSALYLCASSLATSAETQYFGPGTRLLVL.

The chain couples TRBV5-1 to TRBJ2-2; tentatively, D is TRBD1 (6 bases). Germline loops: CDR1 SGHRS, CDR2 YFSETQ. The CDR3 has 14 amino acids. Trimming removed 4 bases at V and 5 bases at J, with 12 bases between. The CDR3 DNA sequence: TGCGCCAGCAGCCGACAGGATCGGACCGGGGAGCTGTTTTTT. Its protein product is CASSRQDRTGELFF. Combining the CDR3 with reference TRBV5-1 and TRBJ2-2 gives the whole variable domain KAGVTQTPRYLIKTRGQQVTLSCSPISGHRSVSWYQQTPGQGLQFLFEYFSETQRNKGNFPGRFSGRQFSNSRSEMNVSTLELGDSALYLCASSRQDRTGELFFGEGSRLTVL.